Listed below are T cell receptor beta chains from one sample, sequenced in a study of blood T cell repertoires in COVID-19. The assay was immunoSEQ multiplex PCR, and TCRdb's table has in-frame clones only and misses some. The sample lists 180,000 or so clones, about 79% occurring once. Material for sequencing was PBMCs or T cells enriched from blood (not recorded which). These receptors were obtained from a man in his forties or fifties who had recovered from COVID-19. The CDR3 runs from the conserved cysteine through the conserved F or W. Each record gives: V gene, clone size, J gene, D gene, CDR3 protein, CDR3 DNA. D genes are given only for firm matches. Rows give clone size only sometimes, using once, few, many, or a class for an expanded clone.

>TRBV6-4|.|TRBJ1-2|.
CASSTPLAGGYTF
TGTGCCAGCAGTACCCCCCTCGCGGGCGGCTACACCTTC
>TRBV2|.|TRBJ1-2|.
CASSEEGHRNYGYTF
TGTGCCAGCAGTGAAGAAGGACACCGAAACTATGGCTACACCTTC
>TRBV24-1|few|TRBJ2-3|.
CATSIRDTQYF
TGTGCCACCAGTATTAGAGATACGCAGTATTTT
>TRBV11-2|.|TRBJ1-6|.
CASSLAPQVYNSPLHF
TGTGCCAGCAGCTTAGCTCCACAAGTTTATAATTCACCCCTCCACTTT
>TRBV7-2|.|TRBJ1-2|TRBD1
CASNTWTGHGYTF
TGTGCCAGCAACACATGGACAGGGCATGGCTACACCTTC
>TRBV5-1|.|TRBJ2-7|TRBD1
CASGRGRADEQYF
TGCGCCAGCGGCAGGGGGCGAGCCGACGAGCAGTACTTC
>TRBV15|.|TRBJ1-2|.
CATSRGENRREGYTF
TGTGCCACCAGCAGAGGGGAGAACCGGAGGGAGGGCTACACCTTC
>TRBV18|.|TRBJ2-1|TRBD2
CASSPGLAKNNEQFF
TGTGCCAGCTCACCAGGACTAGCGAAGAACAATGAGCAGTTCTTC
>TRBV25-1|.|TRBJ2-2|.
CASTPSPTGTGELFF
TGTGCCAGCACCCCCAGCCCAACAGGGACCGGGGAGCTGTTTTTT
>TRBV3-1/TRBV3-2|once|TRBJ2-3|.
CASSDGPGGPADTQYF
TGTGCCAGCAGCGACGGCCCGGGGGGCCCCGCAGATACGCAGTATTTT
>TRBV18|.|TRBJ1-1|.
CASSPQGRGDEAFF
TGTGCCAGCTCACCACAGGGCAGGGGAGATGAAGCTTTCTTT
>TRBV9|.|TRBJ1-2|.
CASSVGGRVSNYGYTF
TGTGCCAGCAGCGTAGGGGGCAGGGTTAGTAACTATGGCTACACCTTC
>TRBV9|few|TRBJ1-2|.
CASSVGGGATYGYTF
TGTGCCAGCAGCGTAGGCGGAGGCGCAACGTATGGCTACACCTTC
>TRBV7-2|few|TRBJ2-7|.
CASSPLTSYEQYF
TGTGCCAGCAGCCCACTAACCTCCTACGAGCAGTACTTC
>TRBV5-1|.|TRBJ2-3|.
CASRAVDFTDTQYF
TGCGCCAGCAGGGCGGTGGACTTCACAGATACGCAGTATTTT